This T cell receptor (beta chain) was profiled in a study of T cell responses to AZD1222 COVID-19 vaccine (dated by TCRdb to 2020 to 2023). Some background on the complete study: AZD1222 recipients given second doses at about 4 weeks or at about 12 weeks were pooled, since spike-specific TCR depth and breadth were not found to differ between the two schedules. TCR sequencing covered over 230 trial participants: about 210 given two doses of AZD1222 and 26 given two doses of MenACWY control vaccine. Trial participants were enrolled into age subgroups of 18-55, 56-69 and 70-plus years, which contained about 150, 28 and 57 TCR-sequenced participants, respectively.

For this clone: This receptor's antigen is unknown. Base qualities were left out, and no much larger clone turns up one base away.

The CDR3 regions of human TCRbeta chains were analyzed by immunosequencing. Processing in the source paper ran as follows. TCRs in the repertoires were matched against a reference library of SARS-CoV-2-specific TCRs that had been generated with the MIRA antigen-specificity platform. Breadth meant the fraction of unique TCRs that were SARS-CoV-2-associated, whereas depth meant the fraction of total T cells that were SARS-CoV-2-associated. Using the MIRA data, every spike-specific TCR was mapped to the spike region that the TCR reacted to and assigned to either a CD4 or a CD8 class. Log10-transformed breadth and depth values were compared by one-way ANOVA with Sidak's multiple comparisons tests. The immuneACCESS repertoire file appears here via TCRdb, limited to in-frame rearrangements. These files lack a portion of the clones; in checked studies, under half of the deficit traces to unresolved V genes, and the cause of the others is not known. V, J and clone size reflect that table, while D and trimming were determined from the DNA. The sample yields approximately 120,000 clones; about 87% were counted once. In total, the top ten clones hold more than 9% of the sample.

Points the paper makes about the study in general: Because no day 14 peak-response samples were available, the repertoires could be characterized only after the peak T cell response. In the small 56-69-year group, the increase in depth fell short of significance, most likely because of low power. Reportedly, close to half of the unique spike-specific TCRs recognized epitopes lying outside the regions that are mutated in the B.1.351 and B.1.1.7 variants. The vaccine-associated CD4 TCRs covered the entire spike protein, and the dominant responses fell in regions 160-218 and 743-854. After two AZD1222 doses, spike-specific TCR breadth and depth were significantly higher than at day 0 and than in MenACWY recipients. Only 5 to 7 AZD1222 recipients were SARS-CoV-2 seropositive at baseline, limiting conclusions about previously exposed vaccinees. Most participants were white British and females outnumbered males, and the authors suggested that clonal diversity may have been underestimated.

The sample's time point label, decoded: baseline before first vaccination. The vaccinee samples were drawn from two UK trials, COV001 and COV002, one of which was a single-blind randomized controlled phase 2/3 trial testing AZD1222 (ChAdOx1 nCoV-19) in healthy adults. For TCRbeta chain sequencing, PBMC samples from trial participants were taken at day 0 and at day 28 after the second dose. From a lookup of the germline V gene, CDR1 and CDR2 are MNHEY and SVGEGT. The CDR3 goes from the cysteine to the phenylalanine over 16 residues. Only the CDR3 DNA stays, 48 bases, in frame from base 1. Trimmed from V: 7 bases; trimmed from J: 7 bases; junction bases lacking a gene match: 15.

The chain links TRBV6-2 or TRBV6-3 with TRBJ2-7, with 11 bases in between that match TRBD1. The TCR sequence derives from an adult in good health. The sample was peripheral blood, taken on day 0 of AZD1222 vaccination. The encoded CDR3 is CASNPQRTGGKREQYF. The nucleotide sequence is given as TGTGCCAGCAACCCCCAGAGGACAGGGGGCAAGAGGGAGCAGTACTTC.